Sequencing of this T cell receptor (beta chain) was carried out in a study of PD-L1 blockade in urothelial cancer. Study-level information: At some point between 2013 and 2014, patients got going on atezolizumab, taking 1,200 mg intravenously every 3 weeks. After treatment start, blood was analyzed at 3 weeks (second dose) and at 6 weeks.

This CDR3 has 19 amino acids. Germline V CDR1 and CDR2: MGHRA, YSYEKL. The V gene end was trimmed by 0 bases and the J gene end by 0 bases; junction bases not matched to a gene: 9. Libraries were prepared by immunoSEQ multiplex PCR; TCRdb keeps only in-frame clonotypes and omits some of them. Here the sample spans more than 35,000 clones, about 93% being singletons. The TCR was taken from a man aged 70 or older with urothelial cancer. The material was PBMCs, obtained around atezolizumab (anti-PD-L1) treatment. The V gene is TRBV4-1, the J gene TRBJ2-1, with TRBD2 matching over 9 bases. The CDR3 sequence is CASSQDWASGTSSYNEQFF. As DNA, the CDR3 is TGCGCCAGCAGCCAAGATTGGGCTAGCGGGACTAGCTCCTACAATGAGCAGTTCTTC.